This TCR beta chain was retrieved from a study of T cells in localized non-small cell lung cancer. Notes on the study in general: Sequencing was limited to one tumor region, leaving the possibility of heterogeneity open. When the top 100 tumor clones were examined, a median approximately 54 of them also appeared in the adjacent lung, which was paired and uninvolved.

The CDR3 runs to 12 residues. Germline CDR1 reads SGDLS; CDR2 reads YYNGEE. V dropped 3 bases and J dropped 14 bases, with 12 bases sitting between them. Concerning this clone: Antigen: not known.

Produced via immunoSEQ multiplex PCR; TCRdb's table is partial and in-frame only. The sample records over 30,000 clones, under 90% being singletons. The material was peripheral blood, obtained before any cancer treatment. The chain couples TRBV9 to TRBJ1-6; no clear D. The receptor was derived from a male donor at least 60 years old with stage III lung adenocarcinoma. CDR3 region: CASSDHGRALHF. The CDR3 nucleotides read TGTGCCAGCAGCGACCACGGGCGAGCCCTCCACTTT.